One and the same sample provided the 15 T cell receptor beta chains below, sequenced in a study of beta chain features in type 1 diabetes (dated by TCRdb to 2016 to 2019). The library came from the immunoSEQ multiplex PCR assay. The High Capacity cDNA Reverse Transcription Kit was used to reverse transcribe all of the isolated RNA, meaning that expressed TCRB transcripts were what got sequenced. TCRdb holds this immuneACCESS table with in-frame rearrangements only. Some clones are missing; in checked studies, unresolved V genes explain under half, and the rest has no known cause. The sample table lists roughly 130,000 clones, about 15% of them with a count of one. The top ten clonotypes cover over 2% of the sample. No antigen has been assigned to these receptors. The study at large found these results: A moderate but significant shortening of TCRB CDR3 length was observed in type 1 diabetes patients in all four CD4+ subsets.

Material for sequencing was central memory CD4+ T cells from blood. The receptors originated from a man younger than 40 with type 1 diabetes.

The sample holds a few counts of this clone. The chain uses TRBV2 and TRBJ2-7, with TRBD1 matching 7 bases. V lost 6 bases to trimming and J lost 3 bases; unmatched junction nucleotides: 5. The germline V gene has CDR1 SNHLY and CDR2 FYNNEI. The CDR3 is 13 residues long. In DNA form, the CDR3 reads TGTGCCAGCAGGAACACAGGGGACTACGAGCAGTACTTC. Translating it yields CASRNTGDYEQYF.

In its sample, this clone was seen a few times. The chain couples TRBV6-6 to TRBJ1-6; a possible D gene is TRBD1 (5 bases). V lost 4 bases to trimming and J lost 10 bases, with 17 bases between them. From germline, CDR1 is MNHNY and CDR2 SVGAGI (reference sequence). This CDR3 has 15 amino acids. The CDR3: CASSSGTRGDSPLHF. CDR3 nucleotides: TGTGCCAGCAGTTCGGGGACCCGTGGGGACTCACCCCTCCACTTT.

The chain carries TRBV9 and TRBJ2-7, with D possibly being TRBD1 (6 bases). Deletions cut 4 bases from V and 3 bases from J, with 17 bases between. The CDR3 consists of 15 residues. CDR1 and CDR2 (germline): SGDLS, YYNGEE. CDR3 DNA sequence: TGTGCCAGCAGCCTCCAGGGGCTACCAGACTACGAGCAGTACTTC. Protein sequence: CASSLQGLPDYEQYF.

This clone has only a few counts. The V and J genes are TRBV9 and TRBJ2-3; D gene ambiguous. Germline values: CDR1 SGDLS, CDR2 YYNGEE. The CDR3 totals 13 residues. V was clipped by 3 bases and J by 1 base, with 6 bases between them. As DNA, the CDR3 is TGTGCCAGCAGCGAGATAGGCACAGATACGCAGTATTTT. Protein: CASSEIGTDTQYF.

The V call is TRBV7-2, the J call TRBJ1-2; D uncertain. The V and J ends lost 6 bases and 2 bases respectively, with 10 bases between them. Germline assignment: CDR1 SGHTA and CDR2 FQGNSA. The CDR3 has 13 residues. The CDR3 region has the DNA TGTGCCAGCAGTAGAGACGGGAACTATGGCTACACCTTC. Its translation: CASSRDGNYGYTF.

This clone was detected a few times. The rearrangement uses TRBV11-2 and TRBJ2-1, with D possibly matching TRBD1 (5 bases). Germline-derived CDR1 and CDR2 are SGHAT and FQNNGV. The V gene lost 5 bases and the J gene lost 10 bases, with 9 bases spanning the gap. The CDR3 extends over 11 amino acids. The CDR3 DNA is TGTGCCAGCAGCCCAGGACACGAGCAGTTCTTC. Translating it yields CASSPGHEQFF.

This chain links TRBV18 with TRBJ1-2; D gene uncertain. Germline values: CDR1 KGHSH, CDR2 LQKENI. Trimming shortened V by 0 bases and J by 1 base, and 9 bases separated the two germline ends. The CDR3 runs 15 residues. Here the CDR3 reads CASSPPGGNNYGYTF. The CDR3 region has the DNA TGTGCCAGCTCACCACCCGGCGGCAATAACTATGGCTACACCTTC.

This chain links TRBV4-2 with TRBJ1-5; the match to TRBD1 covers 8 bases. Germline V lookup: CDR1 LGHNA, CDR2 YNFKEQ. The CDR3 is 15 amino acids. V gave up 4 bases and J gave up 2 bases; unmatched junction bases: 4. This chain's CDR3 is CASSPTQGGNQPQHF. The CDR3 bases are TGTGCCAGCAGCCCCACACAGGGGGGCAATCAGCCCCAGCATTTT.

CDR3 nucleotide sequence: TGTGCCAGCATCCCGTCGGGCGGAACTTTGGAGCAGTTCTTC. It codes for CASIPSGGTLEQFF. The chain couples TRBV7-9 to TRBJ2-1, with D hard to call. The ends were cut back, 7 bases at V and 10 bases at J, with 20 bases in the middle. The CDR3 consists of 14 residues. CDR1 is SEHNR, CDR2 FQNEAQ, per germline (reference sequence).

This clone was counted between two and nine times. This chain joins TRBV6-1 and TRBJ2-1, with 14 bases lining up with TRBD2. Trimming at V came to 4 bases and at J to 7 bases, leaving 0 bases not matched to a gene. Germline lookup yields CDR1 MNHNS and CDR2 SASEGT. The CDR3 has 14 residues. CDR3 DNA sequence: TGTGCCAGCAGTGGACTAGCGGGGGGGAATGAGCAGTTCTTC. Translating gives CASSGLAGGNEQFF.

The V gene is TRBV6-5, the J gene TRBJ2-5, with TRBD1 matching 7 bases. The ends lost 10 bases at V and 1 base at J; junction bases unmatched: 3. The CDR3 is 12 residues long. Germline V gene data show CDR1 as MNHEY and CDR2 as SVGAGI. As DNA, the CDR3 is TGTGCCACCCGACAGGGCCAAGAGACCCAGTACTTC. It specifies CATRQGQETQYF.

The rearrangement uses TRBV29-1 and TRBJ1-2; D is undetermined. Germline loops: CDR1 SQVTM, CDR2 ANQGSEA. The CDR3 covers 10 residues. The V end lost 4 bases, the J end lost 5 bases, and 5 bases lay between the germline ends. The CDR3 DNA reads TGCAGCGTTGCGAAGTATGGCTACACCTTC. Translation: CSVAKYGYTF.

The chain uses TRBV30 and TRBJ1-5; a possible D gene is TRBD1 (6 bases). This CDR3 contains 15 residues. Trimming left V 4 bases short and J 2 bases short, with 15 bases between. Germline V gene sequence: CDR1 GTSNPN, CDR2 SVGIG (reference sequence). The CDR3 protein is CAWTSGVNGNQPQHF. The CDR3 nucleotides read TGTGCCTGGACTTCAGGGGTTAACGGCAATCAGCCCCAGCATTTT.

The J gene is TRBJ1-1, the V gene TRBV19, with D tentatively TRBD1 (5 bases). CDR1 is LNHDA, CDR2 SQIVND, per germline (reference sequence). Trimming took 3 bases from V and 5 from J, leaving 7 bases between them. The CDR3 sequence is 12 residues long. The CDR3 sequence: CASSIRETEAFF. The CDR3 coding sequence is TGTGCCAGTAGTATCAGGGAAACTGAAGCTTTCTTT. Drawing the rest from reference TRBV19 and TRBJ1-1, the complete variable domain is DGGITQSPKYLFRKEGQNVTLSCEQNLNHDAMYWYRQDPGQGLRLIYYSQIVNDFQKGDIAEGYSVSREKKESFPLTVTSAQKNPTAFYLCASSIRETEAFFGQGTRLTVV.

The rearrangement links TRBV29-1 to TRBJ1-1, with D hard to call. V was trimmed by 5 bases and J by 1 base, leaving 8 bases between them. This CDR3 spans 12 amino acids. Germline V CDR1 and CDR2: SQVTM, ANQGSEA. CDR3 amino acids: CSVRRKNTEAFF. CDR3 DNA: TGCAGCGTTCGCAGGAAGAACACTGAAGCTTTCTTT.